This T cell receptor (beta chain) was identified in a study of metastatic and nonmetastatic thyroid tumors. For the study at large: The authors compared repertoires across blood and tumor or nodule tissue from malignant and benign thyroid patients.

Study-level findings and limits: Benign nodules were reported to have significantly lower TCR beta diversity than malignant thyroid tumors, in blood and tumor.

No patient had received any treatment before thyroid surgery. Authors' analysis steps: In papillary thyroid cancer, a distant-metastasis classifier was built using CDR3 differences across clinicopathological groups. MiXCR was used by TCRdb to re-call the PCR reads. TCRdb's processing, not the study's, gives the V and J calls here. Among some 19,000 clones listed, 25% to 30% were seen once. The CDR3 consists of 14 residues. V shed 5 bases and J 8 bases; nucleotides not matched to a gene: 9. Germline CDR1 and CDR2: SGHTA and FQGTGA. This clone counts as medium-sized (0.01 to 0.1%). What it binds is not known.

This chain links TRBV7-3 with TRBJ2-7; 10 nucleotides line up with TRBD2. The source of this sequence is a male donor with papillary thyroid cancer or a benign thyroid nodule (not recorded which). Some clones in this sample may be carry-over from other donors' samples. Sample: blood. The chain's CDR3 is CASSPTPTSGQQYF. The CDR3, as DNA: TGTGCCAGCAGCCCGACTCCGACTAGCGGGCAGCAGTACTTC. Complete variable domain (other parts from reference TRBV7-3 and TRBJ2-7): GAGVSQTPSNKVTEKGKYVELRCDPISGHTALYWYRQSLGQGPEFLIYFQGTGAADDSGLPNDRFFAVRPEGSVSTLKIQRTERGDSAVYLCASSPTPTSGQQYFGPGTRLTVT.